This TCR beta chain was profiled in a study of OX40 agonist ivuxolimab in advanced cancers. For the study at large: Dose-escalation patients had hepatocellular carcinoma, melanoma, renal cell or head and neck cancer. Partial responses were achieved by three patients: one hepatocellular carcinoma, two cutaneous melanoma.

Turning to this clone: Its antigen is as yet unknown.

CDR3 size: 15 residues. Per germline, CDR1 LGHNA and CDR2 YSLEER. With V trimmed by 1 base and J by 5 bases, 3 bases remained unmatched. Sequencing used immunoSEQ multiplex PCR; TCRdb keeps in-frame clones, though not all of them. The sample includes 52,000 or so clones, over 85% of them seen just once. Notes on the study in general: Low normalized clonal expansion also occurred in some nonresponding patients. Both CD4+ and CD8+ T cell populations in blood had undergone clonal expansion by week 6 at 0.1 to 3.0 mg/kg.

The receptor was isolated from an adult with an advanced solid tumor such as melanoma, head and neck, liver or kidney cancer. The chain has TRBV4-3 and TRBJ2-1; 9 nucleotides line up with TRBD1. Sample: CD4+ or CD8+ T cells sorted from blood, taken in a trial of the OX40 agonist ivuxolimab. The CDR3 DNA sequence: TGCGCCAGCAGCCAAGCACAGGGGGCCAACAATGAGCAGTTCTTC. Its translation: CASSQAQGANNEQFF.